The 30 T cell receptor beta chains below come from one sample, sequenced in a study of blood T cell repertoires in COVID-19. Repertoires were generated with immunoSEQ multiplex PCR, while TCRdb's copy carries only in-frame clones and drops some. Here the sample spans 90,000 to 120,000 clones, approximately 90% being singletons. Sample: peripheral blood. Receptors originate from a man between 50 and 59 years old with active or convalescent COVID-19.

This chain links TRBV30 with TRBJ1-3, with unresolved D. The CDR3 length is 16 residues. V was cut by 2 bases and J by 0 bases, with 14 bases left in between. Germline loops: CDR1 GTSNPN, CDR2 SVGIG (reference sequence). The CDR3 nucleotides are TGTGCCTGGAGTTCACCTAATCCCGACTCTGGAAACACCATATATTTT. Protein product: CAWSSPNPDSGNTIYF.

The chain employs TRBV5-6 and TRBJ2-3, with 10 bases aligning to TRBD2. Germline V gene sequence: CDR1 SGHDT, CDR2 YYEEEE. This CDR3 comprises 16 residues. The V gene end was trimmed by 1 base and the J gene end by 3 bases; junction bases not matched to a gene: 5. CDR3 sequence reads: CASSLLGTSETDTQYF. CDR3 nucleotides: TGTGCCAGCAGCTTGTTAGGGACTAGCGAGACAGATACGCAGTATTTT.

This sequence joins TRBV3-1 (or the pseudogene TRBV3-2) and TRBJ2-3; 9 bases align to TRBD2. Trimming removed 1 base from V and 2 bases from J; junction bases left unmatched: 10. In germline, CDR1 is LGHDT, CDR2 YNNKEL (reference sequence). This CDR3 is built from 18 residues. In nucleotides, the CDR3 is TGTGCCAGCAGCCAAGGGGTCGAGACTAGCGGACTCACAGATACGCAGTATTTT. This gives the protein CASSQGVETSGLTDTQYF.

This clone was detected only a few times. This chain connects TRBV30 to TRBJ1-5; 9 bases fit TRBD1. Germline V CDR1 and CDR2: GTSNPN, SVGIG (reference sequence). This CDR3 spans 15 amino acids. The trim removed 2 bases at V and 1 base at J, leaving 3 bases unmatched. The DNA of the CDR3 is TGTGCCTGGAGTAAGGGGACAGGGAGCAATCAGCCCCAGCATTTT. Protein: CAWSKGTGSNQPQHF.

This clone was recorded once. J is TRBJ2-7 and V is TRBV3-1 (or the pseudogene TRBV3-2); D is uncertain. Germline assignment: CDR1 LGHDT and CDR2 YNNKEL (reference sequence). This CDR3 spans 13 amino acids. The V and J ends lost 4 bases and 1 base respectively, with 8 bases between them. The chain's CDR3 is CASSLTTSYEQYF. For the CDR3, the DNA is TGTGCCAGCAGCCTAACTACGTCCTACGAGCAGTACTTC.

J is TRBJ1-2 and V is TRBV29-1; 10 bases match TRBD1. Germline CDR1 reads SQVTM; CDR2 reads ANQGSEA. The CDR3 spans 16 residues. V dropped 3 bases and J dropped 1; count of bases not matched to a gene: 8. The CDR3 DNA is TGCAGCGTTGAGAACCGGGACAGGGGATTTAACTATGGCTACACCTTC. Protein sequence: CSVENRDRGFNYGYTF.

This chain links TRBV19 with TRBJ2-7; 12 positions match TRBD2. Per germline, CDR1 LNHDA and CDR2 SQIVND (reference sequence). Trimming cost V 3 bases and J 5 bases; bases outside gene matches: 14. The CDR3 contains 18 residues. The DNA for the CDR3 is TGTGCCAGTAGTATTGGACTAGCGGGATACCCAACTACTAACGAGCAGTACTTC. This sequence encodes CASSIGLAGYPTTNEQYF.

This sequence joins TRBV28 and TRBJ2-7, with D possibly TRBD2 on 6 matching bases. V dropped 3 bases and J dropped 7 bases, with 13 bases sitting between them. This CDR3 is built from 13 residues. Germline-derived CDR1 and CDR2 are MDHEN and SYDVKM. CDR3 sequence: CASSFPPREEQYF. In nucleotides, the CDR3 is TGTGCCAGCAGTTTCCCCCCCCGGGAGGAGCAGTACTTC.

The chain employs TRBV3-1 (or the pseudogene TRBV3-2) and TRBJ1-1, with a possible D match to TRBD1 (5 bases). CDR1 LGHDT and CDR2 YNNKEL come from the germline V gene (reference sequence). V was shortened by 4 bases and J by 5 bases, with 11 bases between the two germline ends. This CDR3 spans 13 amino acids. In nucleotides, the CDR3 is TGTGCCAGCAGCCTGAGACAGCTTACTGAAGCTTTCTTT. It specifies CASSLRQLTEAFF.

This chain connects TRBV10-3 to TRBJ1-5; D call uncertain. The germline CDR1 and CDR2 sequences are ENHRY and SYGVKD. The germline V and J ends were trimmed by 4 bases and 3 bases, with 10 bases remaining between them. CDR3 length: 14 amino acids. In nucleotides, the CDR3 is TGTGCCATCAGTGGCGGCCTAGACAATCAGCCCCAGCATTTT. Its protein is CAISGGLDNQPQHF.

The DNA for the CDR3 is TGTGCCAGCAGTGGACAAATTATTAACTATGGCTACACCTTC. This gives the protein CASSGQIINYGYTF. J is TRBJ1-2 and V is TRBV7-9, with D perhaps matching TRBD1 (5 bases). This CDR3 has 14 amino acids. The V gene's germline CDR1 is SEHNR and CDR2 FQNEAQ (reference sequence). Trimming left V 6 bases short and J 1 base short, with 12 bases between.

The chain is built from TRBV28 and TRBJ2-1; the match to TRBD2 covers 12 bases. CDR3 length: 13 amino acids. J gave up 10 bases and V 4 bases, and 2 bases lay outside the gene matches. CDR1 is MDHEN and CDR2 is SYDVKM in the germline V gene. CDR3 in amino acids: CASSYGLAGEQFF. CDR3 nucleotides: TGTGCCAGCAGTTACGGACTAGCGGGAGAGCAGTTCTTC.

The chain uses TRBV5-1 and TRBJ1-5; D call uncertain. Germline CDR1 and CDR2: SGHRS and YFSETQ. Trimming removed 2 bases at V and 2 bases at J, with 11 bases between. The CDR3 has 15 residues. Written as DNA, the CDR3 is TGCGCCAGCAGCTTCGAGGGATTGGGCAATCAGCCCCAGCATTTT. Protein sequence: CASSFEGLGNQPQHF.

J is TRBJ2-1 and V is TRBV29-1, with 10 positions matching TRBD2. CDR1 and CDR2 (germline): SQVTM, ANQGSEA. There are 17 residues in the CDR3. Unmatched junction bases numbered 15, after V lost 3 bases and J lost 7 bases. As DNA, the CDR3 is TGCAGCGTTGACGAGGTACTAGCGGGACTGGGGATAAATGAGCAGTTCTTC. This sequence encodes CSVDEVLAGLGINEQFF.

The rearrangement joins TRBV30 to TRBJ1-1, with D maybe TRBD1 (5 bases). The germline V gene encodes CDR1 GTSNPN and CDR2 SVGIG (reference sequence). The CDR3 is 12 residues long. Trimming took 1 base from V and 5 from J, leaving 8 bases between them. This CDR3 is CAWSAGETEAFF. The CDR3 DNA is TGTGCCTGGAGTGCGGGGGAAACTGAAGCTTTCTTT.

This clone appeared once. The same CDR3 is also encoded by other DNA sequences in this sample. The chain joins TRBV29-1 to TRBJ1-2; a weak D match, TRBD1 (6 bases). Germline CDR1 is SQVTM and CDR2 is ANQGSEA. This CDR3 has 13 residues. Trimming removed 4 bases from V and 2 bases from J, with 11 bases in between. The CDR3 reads CSVGLGQNYGYTF. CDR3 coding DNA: TGCAGCGTTGGTCTCGGACAGAACTATGGCTACACCTTC.

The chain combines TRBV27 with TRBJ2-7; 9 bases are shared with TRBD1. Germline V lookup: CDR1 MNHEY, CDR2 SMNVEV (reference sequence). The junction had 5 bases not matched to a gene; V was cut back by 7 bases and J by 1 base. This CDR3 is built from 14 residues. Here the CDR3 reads CASTRQGGSYEQYF. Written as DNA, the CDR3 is TGTGCCAGCACAAGACAGGGGGGATCCTACGAGCAGTACTTC.

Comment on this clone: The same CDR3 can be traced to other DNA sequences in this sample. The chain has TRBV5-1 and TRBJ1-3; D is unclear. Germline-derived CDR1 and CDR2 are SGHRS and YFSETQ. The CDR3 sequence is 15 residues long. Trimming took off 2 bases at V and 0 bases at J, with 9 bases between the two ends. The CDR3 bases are TGCGCCAGCAGCTTAGGAGAGAGCTCTGGAAACACCATATATTTT. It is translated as CASSLGESSGNTIYF.

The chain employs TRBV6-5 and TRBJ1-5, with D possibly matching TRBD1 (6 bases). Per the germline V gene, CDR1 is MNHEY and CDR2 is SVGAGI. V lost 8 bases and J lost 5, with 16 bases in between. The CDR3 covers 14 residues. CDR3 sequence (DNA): TGTGCCAGCGTAATTACAGGGTGGGATCAGCCCCAGCATTTT. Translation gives CASVITGWDQPQHF.

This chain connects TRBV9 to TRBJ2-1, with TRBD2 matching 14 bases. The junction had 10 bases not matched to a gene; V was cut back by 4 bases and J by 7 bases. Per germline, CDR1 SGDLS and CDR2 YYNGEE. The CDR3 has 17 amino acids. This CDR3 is CASSPRLAGGRGNEQFF. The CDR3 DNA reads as TGTGCCAGCAGCCCTCGACTAGCGGGAGGGCGGGGAAATGAGCAGTTCTTC.

The CDR3 nucleotides are TGTGCCAGCAGTACCGGGACTAGCGGGCTCAATGAGCAGTTCTTC. The encoded protein is CASSTGTSGLNEQFF. The chain combines TRBV11-2 with TRBJ2-1, with TRBD2 matching over 12 bases. Germline V gives CDR1 SGHAT, CDR2 FQNNGV. The CDR3 sequence is 15 residues long. Trimming cost V 6 bases and J 6 bases; bases outside gene matches: 6.

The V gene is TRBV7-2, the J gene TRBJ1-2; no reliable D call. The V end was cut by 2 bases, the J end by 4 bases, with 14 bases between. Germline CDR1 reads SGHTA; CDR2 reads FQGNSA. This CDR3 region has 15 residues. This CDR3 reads CASSLFSPTGYGYTF. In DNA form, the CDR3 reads TGTGCCAGCAGCTTATTTTCCCCAACTGGCTATGGCTACACCTTC.

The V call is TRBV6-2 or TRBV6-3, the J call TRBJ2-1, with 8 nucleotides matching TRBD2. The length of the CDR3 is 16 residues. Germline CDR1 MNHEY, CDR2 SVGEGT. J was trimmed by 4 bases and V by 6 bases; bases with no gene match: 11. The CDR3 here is CASSGRASGPYNEQFF. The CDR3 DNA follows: TGTGCCAGCAGCGGTCGAGCTAGCGGGCCTTACAATGAGCAGTTCTTC.

CDR3 sequence (DNA): TGTGCCAGCAGACCTGGGACTAATAACTACGAGCAGTACTTC. Protein product: CASRPGTNNYEQYF. This chain connects TRBV2 to TRBJ2-7; 7 positions match TRBD2. V gave up 6 bases and J gave up 3 bases; unmatched junction bases: 8. The length of the CDR3 is 14 residues. The germline V gene encodes CDR1 SNHLY and CDR2 FYNNEI. Based on the CDR3 plus reference TRBV2 and TRBJ2-7, the full variable domain is EPEVTQTPSHQVTQMGQEVILRCVPISNHLYFYWYRQILGQKVEFLVSFYNNEISEKSEIFDDQFSVERPDGSNFTLKIRSTKLEDSAMYFCASRPGTNNYEQYFGPGTRLTVT.

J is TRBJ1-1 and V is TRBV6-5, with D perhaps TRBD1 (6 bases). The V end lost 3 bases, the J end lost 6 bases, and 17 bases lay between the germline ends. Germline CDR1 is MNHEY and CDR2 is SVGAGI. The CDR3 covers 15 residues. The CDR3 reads CASSYASTGNPEAFF. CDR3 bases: TGTGCCAGCAGTTATGCAAGTACAGGGAATCCTGAAGCTTTCTTT.

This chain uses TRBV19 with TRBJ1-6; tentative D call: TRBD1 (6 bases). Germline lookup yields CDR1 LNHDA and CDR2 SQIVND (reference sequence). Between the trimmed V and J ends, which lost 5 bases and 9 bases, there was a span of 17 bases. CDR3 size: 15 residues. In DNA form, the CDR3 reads TGTGCCAGTAGTTCCCGGACAGCTCAGGGTTCACCCCTCCACTTT. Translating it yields CASSSRTAQGSPLHF.

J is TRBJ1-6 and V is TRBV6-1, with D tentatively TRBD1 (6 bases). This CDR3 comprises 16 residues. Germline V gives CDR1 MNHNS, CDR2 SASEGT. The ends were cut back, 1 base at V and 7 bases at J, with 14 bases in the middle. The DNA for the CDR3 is TGTGCCAGCAGTGAAGTTGGAGGGGGGGAAAATTCACCCCTCCACTTT. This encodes CASSEVGGGENSPLHF.

This chain's CDR3 is CASRGDRAGTNEKLFF. For the CDR3, the DNA is TGTGCCAGCAGGGGAGACAGGGCCGGGACTAATGAAAAACTGTTTTTT. This chain uses TRBV28 with TRBJ1-4, with 7 positions matching TRBD1. The germline gives CDR1 MDHEN, CDR2 SYDVKM. J was trimmed by 2 bases and V by 6 bases; bases with no gene match: 9. CDR3 size: 16 residues.

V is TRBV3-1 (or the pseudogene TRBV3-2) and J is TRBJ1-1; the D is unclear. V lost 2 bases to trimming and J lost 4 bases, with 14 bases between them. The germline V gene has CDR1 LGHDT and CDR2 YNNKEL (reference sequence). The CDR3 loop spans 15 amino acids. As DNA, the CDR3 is TGTGCCAGCAGCCAAAAATCCGGTCCTCTCACTGAAGCTTTCTTT. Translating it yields CASSQKSGPLTEAFF.

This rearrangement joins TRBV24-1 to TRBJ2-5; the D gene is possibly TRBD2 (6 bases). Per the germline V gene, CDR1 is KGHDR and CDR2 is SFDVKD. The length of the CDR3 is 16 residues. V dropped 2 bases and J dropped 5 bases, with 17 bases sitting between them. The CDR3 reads CATSDSISGSRETQYF. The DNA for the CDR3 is TGTGCCACCAGTGATTCGATCTCCGGGAGCCGGGAGACCCAGTACTTC.